The entry below gives a single T cell receptor (beta chain) sequence along with its context. The antigen is not known. The V gene's germline CDR1 is SEHNR and CDR2 FQNEAQ (reference sequence). J was trimmed by 3 bases and V by 5 bases; bases with no gene match: 9. CDR3 length: 16 amino acids. Some clones are missing from TCRdb's copy, which holds only in-frame ones; the method was immunoSEQ multiplex PCR. The sample yields more than 2 million clones, under 97% seen once. The sample comes from a study of shared clonotypes between healthy human individuals. Study-level background: Participating donors consisted of a couple of women and a few men aged 18 to 49.

General study points: Sequencing of the sorted subsets was shown by rarefaction to be incomplete despite large depth. Researchers sampled blood only, noting tissue repertoires likely differ. Represented diversity (both genetic and exposure-history) was limited by the small number of donors.

The specimen sequenced was naive CD4+ T cells sorted from blood. The subset: CD45RA+ positively selected. The clonotype was recovered from a man between 18 and 29 years old in good health. The chain is built from TRBV7-9 and TRBJ1-1; TRBD1 matches 10 bases. This chain's CDR3 is CASSPRDRGFYTEAFF. As DNA, the CDR3 is TGTGCCAGCAGCCCCCGGGACAGGGGATTTTACACTGAAGCTTTCTTT.